This T cell receptor beta chain is drawn from a study of T cell repertoires in cytomegalovirus infection. As for the study in general: Matching HLA type and CMV infection were both indicated by public TCR beta signatures.

This clonotype showed up just a few times. As yet, its antigen is unknown. TCRdb analysed the reads with MiXCR anew, one entry per CDR3 protein. The table shows about 260,000 distinct CDR3 sequences, with roughly 9% occurring only once. The germline V and J ends were trimmed by 5 bases and 4 bases, with 15 bases remaining between them. Germline CDR1 SQVTM, CDR2 ANQGSEA. There are 14 residues in the CDR3. Study-level points and caveats: Summed public TCR beta family frequency identified CMV carriers bearing the relevant HLA. Predominance within the ex vivo response was attributable to HLA-C-restricted CMV-specific TCR beta clonotypes.

The receptor was isolated from a human donor in good health (CMV status not recorded). Some clones in this sample may be carry-over from other donors' samples. The rearrangement links TRBV29-1 to TRBJ1-3; D remains unclear. Sequenced input: PBMCs. Here the CDR3 reads CSVSDRMGGNTIYF. The CDR3, as DNA: TGCAGCGTTTCCGATCGAATGGGCGGAAACACCATATATTTT.